A single sample is the source of the 5 T cell receptor beta chains below, sequenced in a study of CD8+CD57+ T cells in acquired aplastic anemia. Individuals selected for sequencing had exhibited CD8+CD57+ cell expansion on flow cytometry. CDR3 and TCR beta VDJ profiling relied on a genomic DNA template. MiXCR, run by TCRdb on the reads, gives a single entry per CDR3 protein. The table shows 260,000 or so distinct CDR3 sequences, with around 43% occurring only once. The sample was sorted CD4+, CD8+, or CD8+CD57+ T cells (not recorded which) from PBMCs. These receptors originate from a human donor with aplastic anemia.

This clonotype was observed at least ten times. The V call is TRBV9, the J call TRBJ2-2; perhaps D is TRBD1 or TRBD2 (6 bases each). The CDR3 is 15 amino acids. Trimming left V 3 bases short and J 7 bases short, with 16 bases between. Germline assignment: CDR1 SGDLS and CDR2 YYNGEE. CDR3 sequence reads: CASSGGEGGIGELFF. DNA of the CDR3: TGTGCCAGCAGCGGAGGTGAAGGGGGGATCGGGGAGCTGTTTTTT.

This clonotype appeared a few times. The V call is TRBV6-5, the J call TRBJ2-1, with 10 bases aligning to TRBD2. The CDR3 contains 15 residues. J lost 6 bases, V lost 1 base, and 3 bases had no gene match. Germline V CDR1 and CDR2: MNHEY, SVGAGI. The CDR3 DNA follows: TGTGCCAGCAGTTACTTGACTAGCGGGCCCAATGAGCAGTTCTTC. Residues: CASSYLTSGPNEQFF.

This rearrangement joins TRBV2 to TRBJ1-2; D possibly corresponds to TRBD1 (5 bases). This CDR3 has 13 residues. Trimming removed 5 bases at V and 0 bases at J, with 7 bases between. CDR1 is SNHLY and CDR2 is FYNNEI in the germline V gene. The DNA for the CDR3 is TGTGCCAGCAGTAGGGGATCTAACTATGGCTACACCTTC. Amino acids: CASSRGSNYGYTF.

This clonotype was observed many times. The genes are TRBV5-1 and TRBJ2-5; TRBD2 might be the D (5 bases). V was clipped by 5 bases and J by 3 bases, with 11 bases between them. Per the germline V gene, CDR1 is SGHRS and CDR2 is YFSETQ. The CDR3 has 13 residues. The CDR3 nucleotides are TGCGCCAGCAGGAGGGCGATTAAAGAGACCCAGTACTTC. Translating it yields CASRRAIKETQYF.

The chain combines TRBV27 with TRBJ2-1; 7 bases are shared with TRBD1. This CDR3 is 17 amino acids long. Germline V gene sequence: CDR1 MNHEY, CDR2 SMNVEV (reference sequence). V was clipped by 0 bases and J by 5 bases; unmatched bases: 10. The CDR3 spells CASSLSAGTEINNEQFF. The CDR3 DNA sequence: TGTGCCAGCAGTTTATCCGCCGGGACAGAAATTAACAATGAGCAGTTCTTC.